The subject of this entry is one TCR beta chain. The antigen remains undetermined. The data stem from a study of cytomegalovirus exposure and HLA in healthy donors. Study findings and constraints: Available immune exposure information was restricted to CMV serostatus only. The listing of about 150 TCR beta chains classed them as cytomegalovirus-associated. Analysis performed later found more than 15,000 TCR beta sequences associated with HLA alleles at 0.05 false discovery rate. The study found most TCR sequences rare, yet found some public TCRs in many donors.

In the PCR, 60 Vbeta and 13 Jbeta primers were used. Sequenced by immunoSEQ multiplex PCR; TCRdb stores in-frame clones only, minus some. The table records approximately 91,000 clones, roughly nine tenths of them present only once. V trimming: 5 bases; J trimming: 5 bases; junction bases outside the gene matches: 12. This CDR3 is built from 15 residues. Germline CDR1 MNHEY, CDR2 SMNVEV (reference sequence). The sample taken for sequencing was PBMCs. This clonotype originated in a young man in good health and CMV-seropositive. This rearrangement joins TRBV27 to TRBJ2-7, with TRBD2 matching 7 bases. CDR3 region: CASSGRGAGSDEQYF. The CDR3, as DNA: TGTGCCAGCAGTGGAAGGGGAGCGGGAAGTGACGAGCAGTACTTC.